One and the same sample provided the 17 T cell receptor beta chains below, sequenced in a study of blood T cell repertoires in COVID-19. Sequencing was performed with immunoSEQ multiplex PCR; in TCRdb, only in-frame clones are kept and a portion is missing. The sample lists a few hundred thousand clones; 86% were seen once. The sequencing input was peripheral blood. These receptors came from a woman in her 50s with acute or convalescent COVID-19.

This sequence joins TRBV5-1 and TRBJ2-3; no firm D call. The CDR3 is made up of 14 amino acids. Germline CDR1 reads SGHRS; CDR2 reads YFSETQ. Trimming took off 0 bases at V and 6 bases at J, with 11 bases between the two ends. The CDR3 spells CASSLVVPPDTQYF. In nucleotides, the CDR3 is TGCGCCAGCAGCTTGGTAGTTCCCCCCGATACGCAGTATTTT.

The chain combines TRBV12-3 or TRBV12-4 with TRBJ1-2; 9 nucleotides match TRBD1. The trim removed 5 bases at V and 10 bases at J, leaving 5 bases unmatched. The CDR3 is made up of 12 amino acids. The DNA of the CDR3 is TGTGCCAGCAGTCTGGGACAGGGAGTCTACACCTTC. Translation: CASSLGQGVYTF.

CDR3 nucleotide sequence: TGCGCCAGCAGCCAAGTAGGGACAGGGGGCTCTAACTATGGCTACACCTTC. Amino acid sequence: CASSQVGTGGSNYGYTF. This chain links TRBV4-1 with TRBJ1-2; 12 bases line up with TRBD1. CDR1 and CDR2 from the germline V gene are MGHRA and YSYEKL. With V trimmed by 1 base and J by 0 bases, 3 bases remained unmatched. This CDR3 is 17 amino acids long.

The V call is TRBV29-1, the J call TRBJ2-7, with 8 bases fitting TRBD2. The V and J ends lost 6 bases and 2 bases, in that order; junction bases with no gene match: 12. CDR1 is SQVTM, CDR2 ANQGSEA, per germline. The CDR3 loop spans 15 amino acids. In DNA form, the CDR3 reads TGCAGCGTCCGGGGGTTTGGTAGCGGGGCCTACGAGCAGTACTTC. Translated: CSVRGFGSGAYEQYF.

The gene calls are TRBV10-3 and TRBJ2-5; TRBD2 matches 12 bases. J gave up 0 bases and V 3 bases, and 5 bases lay outside the gene matches. The CDR3 totals 17 residues. Germline V CDR1 and CDR2: ENHRY, SYGVKD. CDR3 nucleotide sequence: TGTGCCATCAGTGAAGCCCTAGCGGGAGGGTACCAAGAGACCCAGTACTTC. Its protein product is CAISEALAGGYQETQYF.

This chain's CDR3 is CASRVSGNTGELFF. CDR3 in DNA: TGTGCCAGCAGAGTTAGCGGGAACACCGGGGAGCTGTTTTTT. The V and J genes are TRBV6-5 and TRBJ2-2; possible D gene TRBD2, 6 bases. The ends were cut back, 6 bases at V and 1 base at J, with 9 bases in the middle. CDR1 and CDR2 (germline): MNHEY, SVGAGI. The CDR3 runs to 14 residues.

The chain recombines TRBV10-2 with TRBJ2-4; 8 bases map to TRBD1. J gave up 0 bases and V 4 bases, and 11 bases lay outside the gene matches. The length of the CDR3 is 18 residues. In germline, CDR1 is WSHSY, CDR2 SAAADI. The CDR3 bases are TGCGCCAGCAGTGCTGACAGGGGAGGAGATTTAGCCAAAAACATTCAGTACTTC. Translating gives CASSADRGGDLAKNIQYF.

The chain is built from TRBV5-1 and TRBJ2-5, with TRBD1 matching over 8 bases. V shed 4 bases, J shed 1 base, and the junction held 9 bases outside the gene matches. Looked up from germline, CDR1 is SGHRS and CDR2 is YFSETQ. The CDR3 has 16 residues. CDR3 amino acids: CASSLTGAGSQETQYF. The CDR3, as DNA: TGCGCCAGCAGCCTGACAGGGGCCGGTTCCCAAGAGACCCAGTACTTC.

The chain carries TRBV19 and TRBJ1-5; tentative D call: TRBD1 (6 bases). The V and J ends lost 4 bases and 6 bases respectively, with 13 bases between them. In germline, CDR1 is LNHDA, CDR2 SQIVND (reference sequence). This CDR3 is 14 amino acids long. The CDR3 DNA is TGTGCCAGTAGTAGTGGACAGCAGTCTCAGCCCCAGCATTTT. This sequence encodes CASSSGQQSQPQHF.

The V and J genes are TRBV6-2 or TRBV6-3 and TRBJ1-4; D possibly corresponds to TRBD1 (5 bases). This CDR3 is built from 18 residues. The V gene's germline CDR1 is MNHEY and CDR2 SVGEGT. Trimming removed 0 bases from V and 0 bases from J, with 14 bases in between. The CDR3 nucleotides are TGTGCCAGCAGTTACTCGAGCGGAGGGGCGGCAACTAATGAAAAACTGTTTTTT. This gives the protein CASSYSSGGAATNEKLFF.

The V call is TRBV7-6, the J call TRBJ2-5; a weak D match, TRBD2 (6 bases). The germline V and J ends were trimmed by 2 bases and 5 bases, with 18 bases remaining between them. Per germline, CDR1 SGHVS and CDR2 FNYEAQ. There are 16 residues in the CDR3. For the CDR3, the DNA is TGTGCCAGCAGCTTATCCCAGCGGGTGATTACTGAGACCCAGTACTTC. This gives the protein CASSLSQRVITETQYF.

V and J are TRBV30 and TRBJ2-3, with 7 bases that match TRBD1. After removal of 5 bases from V and 6 bases from J, the junction contained 8 bases not matched to a gene. The CDR3 extends over 13 amino acids. From germline, CDR1 is GTSNPN and CDR2 SVGIG (reference sequence). CDR3 nucleotide sequence: TGTGCCTGGGACAGGGTCCCCTTGGATACGCAGTATTTT. The encoded protein is CAWDRVPLDTQYF.

The rearrangement uses TRBV6-6 and TRBJ1-4; TRBD1 aligns across 7 bases. The CDR3 covers 13 residues. Trimming took 6 bases from V and 4 from J; bases not matched to a gene: 2. The germline V gene has CDR1 MNHNY and CDR2 SVGAGI (reference sequence). CDR3 residues: CASRGQYNEKLFF. The CDR3 coding sequence is TGTGCCAGCAGGGGACAGTATAATGAAAAACTGTTTTTT.

The rearrangement joins TRBV4-3 to TRBJ1-2; D call uncertain. CDR1 is LGHNA, CDR2 YSLEER, per germline. This CDR3 contains 13 residues. Trimming stripped 4 bases from V and 7 bases from J, with 13 bases between. DNA for the CDR3: TGCGCCAGCAGCCGGGAGGGTACGATTGGCTACACCTTC. It yields the protein CASSREGTIGYTF.

CDR3 DNA: TGTGCCAGCAGTGAAATTAGTCAGGGAACGATGTTTTTT. Translation: CASSEISQGTMFF. This sequence joins TRBV2 and TRBJ2-2; possible D gene TRBD1, 5 bases. The germline V and J ends were trimmed by 2 bases and 15 bases, with 16 bases remaining between them. Germline CDR1 SNHLY, CDR2 FYNNEI. The CDR3 is made up of 13 amino acids.

This chain uses TRBV21-1 with TRBJ2-2; the table assigns TRBD2, which was not confirmed against the DNA. TRBV21-1 is described as a pseudogene. The CDR3 spans 16 residues. DNA for the CDR3: TGTGCCAGCAACCCAGCCGGAGGGCTGGAAGCCGGGGAGCTGTTTTTT. Residues: CASNPAGGLEAGELFF.

This chain uses TRBV6-1 with TRBJ2-6; 8 bases are shared with TRBD1. With V trimmed by 3 bases and J by 2 bases, 9 bases remained unmatched. Germline V lookup: CDR1 MNHNS, CDR2 SASEGT. There are 18 residues in the CDR3. The CDR3 protein is CASSESGGFFPGANVLTF. The CDR3 region has the DNA TGTGCCAGCAGTGAGTCAGGGGGCTTCTTCCCTGGGGCCAACGTCCTGACTTTC.